Below, one T cell receptor beta chain is given with its context. Its target is unknown. The data stem from a study of T cells after yellow fever vaccination. The CDR3 is made up of 14 amino acids. V lost 3 bases to trimming and J lost 11 bases; unmatched junction nucleotides: 9. The germline V gene has CDR1 SGHNT and CDR2 YYREEE (reference sequence). Template switching by 5'RACE produced TCR cDNA, adding a universal primer site and UMIs. TCRdb ran MiXCR on the 5' RACE reads and lists one entry per CDR3 protein. This table holds 450,000 to 600,000 distinct CDR3 sequences, around 17% found once. Study-wide results and caveats: The appearance of a small share of clonotypes in both CD4 and CD8 compartments was observed. Most primary-vaccination clones recurred post-booster (roughly 97% CD4, just over 85% CD8).

This chain links TRBV5-4 with TRBJ1-4, with TRBD1 matching 8 bases. The source of this sequence is a man between 18 and 29 years old who received the YFV17D yellow fever vaccine. The material was PBMCs, obtained 4 to 6 days after the first yellow fever vaccination. The CDR3 sequence is CASSSDRGGMKLFF. Written as DNA, the CDR3 is TGTGCCAGCAGCTCCGACAGGGGAGGGATGAAACTGTTTTTT.